One sample yielded the 20 T cell receptor beta chains listed below, sequenced in a study of OX40 agonist ivuxolimab in advanced cancers. The table came from immunoSEQ multiplex PCR; TCRdb's copy has only in-frame clones and leaves some out. The top ten hold under 6.5% of the sample, which has about 77,000 clones, 80% to 90% seen once. This specimen consisted of CD4+ or CD8+ T cells sorted from blood, obtained in a trial of the OX40 agonist ivuxolimab. The receptors here all came from an adult with an advanced solid tumor such as melanoma, head and neck, liver or kidney cancer.

V and J are TRBV2 and TRBJ2-2; TRBD1 agrees at 9 bases. Trimming removed 11 bases from V and 7 bases from J; junction bases left unmatched: 11. This CDR3 spans 14 amino acids. Germline CDR1 reads SNHLY; CDR2 reads FYNNEI. CDR3 protein: CAANKDRGSGELFF. The CDR3 nucleotides read TGTGCCGCAAACAAGGACAGGGGAAGCGGGGAGCTGTTTTTT.

This chain connects TRBV7-2 to TRBJ1-2, with D perhaps TRBD1 (6 bases). CDR3 length: 13 amino acids. The V end was cut by 3 bases, the J end by 4 bases, with 9 bases between. The germline V gene encodes CDR1 SGHTA and CDR2 FQGNSA. CDR3 coding DNA: TGTGCCAGCAGCTTGGACAGTACCTATGGCTACACCTTC. Amino acid sequence: CASSLDSTYGYTF.

V and J are TRBV29-1 and TRBJ1-2; 12 bases align to TRBD1. The CDR3 length is 18 residues. The V gene's germline CDR1 is SQVTM and CDR2 ANQGSEA. J lost 3 bases, V lost 3 bases, and 14 bases had no gene match. For the CDR3, the DNA is TGCAGCGTTGACTCCAGGAGGTGGGACAGGGGGCCGGACTATGGCTACACCTTC. This encodes CSVDSRRWDRGPDYGYTF.

The chain couples TRBV6-1 to TRBJ1-4; D uncertain. CDR1 is MNHNS, CDR2 SASEGT, per germline. Trimming cost V 6 bases and J 7 bases, with 15 bases left between them. The CDR3 has 14 amino acids. The CDR3 loop is CASSPTLTGEKLFF. DNA for the CDR3: TGTGCCAGCAGCCCAACACTCACGGGTGAAAAACTGTTTTTT.

The CDR3 DNA reads TGCAGCGTGGAACTAGCGGGAGGGCCGATTGCAGATACGCAGTATTTT. Amino acid sequence: CSVELAGGPIADTQYF. The J gene is TRBJ2-3, the V gene TRBV29-1; 13 bases align to TRBD2. The trim removed 6 bases at V and 4 bases at J, leaving 10 bases unmatched. Per germline, CDR1 SQVTM and CDR2 ANQGSEA. The CDR3 is 16 amino acids.

The V and J genes are TRBV6-1 and TRBJ2-7; 11 bases are a match to TRBD2. J gave up 5 bases and V 3 bases, and 9 bases lay outside the gene matches. From germline, CDR1 is MNHNS and CDR2 SASEGT. The CDR3 has 16 amino acids. CDR3 bases: TGTGCCAGCAGTGAGGCGTCGACTAGCGGGAAGCACGAGCAGTACTTC. Amino acid sequence: CASSEASTSGKHEQYF.

The V call is TRBV28, the J call TRBJ1-5, with TRBD1 identical over 8 bases. The CDR3 loop spans 15 amino acids. J gave up 10 bases and V 3 bases, and 11 bases lay outside the gene matches. Per the germline V gene, CDR1 is MDHEN and CDR2 is SYDVKM. This CDR3 reads CASSFFDRGNHPQHF. The CDR3 coding sequence is TGTGCCAGCAGTTTTTTCGACAGGGGAAACCACCCCCAGCATTTT.

The rearrangement joins TRBV30 to TRBJ1-5, with unresolved D. The CDR3 loop spans 16 amino acids. Between the trimmed V and J ends, which lost 0 bases and 0 bases, there was a span of 12 bases. The germline gives CDR1 GTSNPN, CDR2 SVGIG (reference sequence). The CDR3 coding sequence is TGTGCCTGGAGTGTACGGGTGGGGAATAGCAATCAGCCCCAGCATTTT. Translation: CAWSVRVGNSNQPQHF.

V gene TRBV19 combines with J gene TRBJ1-2; TRBD1 aligns across 7 bases. Per the germline V gene, CDR1 is LNHDA and CDR2 is SQIVND (reference sequence). The CDR3 runs to 13 residues. The V segment lost 4 bases and the J segment 3 bases; nucleotides outside the gene matches: 2. The chain's CDR3 is CASSRDRYYGYTF. CDR3 in DNA: TGTGCCAGTAGTAGGGACAGATACTATGGCTACACCTTC.

The rearrangement links TRBV7-7 to TRBJ2-3; 14 positions match TRBD2. The V gene end was trimmed by 7 bases and the J gene end by 2 bases; junction bases not matched to a gene: 8. Germline V gives CDR1 SSHAT, CDR2 FNYEAQ (reference sequence). The CDR3 consists of 17 residues. The CDR3 loop reads CASTKGTSGGNTDTQYF. DNA of the CDR3: TGTGCCAGCACCAAAGGGACTAGCGGGGGCAACACAGATACGCAGTATTTT. Filled out from reference TRBV7-7 and TRBJ2-3, the complete variable domain reads GAGVSQSPRYKVTKRGQDVTLRCDPISSHATLYWYQQALGQGPEFLTYFNYEAQPDKSGLPSDRFSAERPEGSISTLTIQRTEQRDSAMYRCASTKGTSGGNTDTQYFGPGTRLTVL.

The chain has TRBV7-2 and TRBJ2-7; either TRBD1 or TRBD2 may fit D (5 bases each). Trimming stripped 1 base from V and 3 bases from J, with 13 bases between. This CDR3 has 15 amino acids. Per the germline V gene, CDR1 is SGHTA and CDR2 is FQGNSA. CDR3 residues: CASSLETAVGYEQYF. The CDR3 DNA reads as TGTGCCAGCAGCTTAGAGACAGCGGTGGGCTACGAGCAGTACTTC.

This chain uses TRBV5-6 with TRBJ2-3; TRBD1 matches at 9 bases. V shed 2 bases and J 12 bases; nucleotides not matched to a gene: 13. The CDR3 has 15 amino acids. Looked up from germline, CDR1 is SGHDT and CDR2 is YYEEEE. The CDR3, as DNA: TGTGCCAGCAGCTTCGGTGCAGGACAGGGGATCAGTCAGTATTTT. Its protein is CASSFGAGQGISQYF. Looking up the rest from reference TRBV5-6 and TRBJ2-3 gives the full variable domain: DAGVTQSPTHLIKTRGQQVTLRCSPKSGHDTVSWYQQALGQGPQFIFQYYEEEERQRGNFPDRFSGHQFPNYSSELNVNALLLGDSALYLCASSFGAGQGISQYFGPGTRLTVL.

This clone has more than one count but fewer than ten. Other DNA sequences in the same sample also yield this CDR3. The chain is built from TRBV10-1 and TRBJ1-3, with a weak D call TRBD1 (5 bases). The CDR3 contains 13 residues. The V end lost 8 bases, the J end lost 0 bases, and 8 bases lay between the germline ends. The germline CDR1 and CDR2 sequences are WNHNN and SYGVQD (reference sequence). The CDR3 sequence is CASSGGSGNTIYF. CDR3 nucleotides: TGCGCCAGCTCCGGGGGCTCTGGAAACACCATATATTTT.

The rearrangement links TRBV4-1 to TRBJ2-3; weak D call: TRBD1 (6 bases). The length of the CDR3 is 16 residues. V shed 6 bases and J shed 3 bases, with 19 bases lying between them. Germline V gene sequence: CDR1 MGHRA, CDR2 YSYEKL. The CDR3 here is CASRTNPSTGTDTQYF. The CDR3, as DNA: TGCGCCAGCAGAACCAACCCTTCGACAGGTACAGATACGCAGTATTTT.

The chain combines TRBV7-2 with TRBJ2-6; D ambiguous. Germline V gene lookup returns CDR1 SGHTA and CDR2 FQGNSA. CDR3 length equals 12 residues. The germline V and J ends were trimmed by 8 bases and 1 base, with 3 bases remaining between them. DNA for the CDR3: TGTGCCAGCCGGTCTGGGGCCAACGTCCTGACTTTC. This gives the protein CASRSGANVLTF.

This clone was found a few times. J is TRBJ2-1 and V is TRBV6-6, with D unclear. With 2 bases removed from V and 3 bases from J, the gap between germline ends came to 14 bases. CDR3 size: 16 residues. The germline gives CDR1 MNHNY, CDR2 SVGAGI (reference sequence). The CDR3 region is CASSYPVSGFYNEQFF. The CDR3 DNA reads TGTGCCAGCAGTTACCCAGTGTCGGGTTTCTACAATGAGCAGTTCTTC.

The rearrangement joins TRBV5-4 to TRBJ2-7; a possible D gene is TRBD2 (5 bases). The CDR3 spans 12 residues. Germline lookup yields CDR1 SGHNT and CDR2 YYREEE (reference sequence). Trimming left V 4 bases short and J 6 bases short, with 11 bases between. The CDR3 loop reads CASSPVRGEQYF. The CDR3 DNA reads TGTGCCAGCAGCCCCGTTCGGGGCGAGCAGTACTTC.

This clone has a single count. The chain combines TRBV15 with TRBJ2-3; D possibly corresponds to TRBD2 (5 bases). The germline V gene has CDR1 LNHNV and CDR2 YYDKDF (reference sequence). V dropped 3 bases and J dropped 6 bases, with 22 bases sitting between them. The CDR3 spans 17 residues. The chain's CDR3 is CATSSMARRSPGDTQYF. CDR3 DNA: TGTGCCACCAGCAGTATGGCCAGACGCTCCCCGGGGGATACGCAGTATTTT.

The chain uses TRBV9 and TRBJ1-3; D is undetermined. Trimming took off 3 bases at V and 2 bases at J, with 9 bases between the two ends. Germline values: CDR1 SGDLS, CDR2 YYNGEE. The CDR3 covers 14 residues. CDR3 DNA: TGTGCCAGCAGCGGGATAAGGACTGGAAACACCATATATTTT. Amino acid sequence: CASSGIRTGNTIYF.

This clone appeared a single time. This chain uses TRBV6-5 with TRBJ1-1; no definite D call. Germline V gene sequence: CDR1 MNHEY, CDR2 SVGAGI. With 5 bases removed from V and 4 bases from J, the gap between germline ends came to 11 bases. The CDR3 is 13 residues long. CDR3 DNA sequence: TGTGCCAGCAGTCCCCCCAGAGGCACTGAAGCTTTCTTT. Translating gives CASSPPRGTEAFF.